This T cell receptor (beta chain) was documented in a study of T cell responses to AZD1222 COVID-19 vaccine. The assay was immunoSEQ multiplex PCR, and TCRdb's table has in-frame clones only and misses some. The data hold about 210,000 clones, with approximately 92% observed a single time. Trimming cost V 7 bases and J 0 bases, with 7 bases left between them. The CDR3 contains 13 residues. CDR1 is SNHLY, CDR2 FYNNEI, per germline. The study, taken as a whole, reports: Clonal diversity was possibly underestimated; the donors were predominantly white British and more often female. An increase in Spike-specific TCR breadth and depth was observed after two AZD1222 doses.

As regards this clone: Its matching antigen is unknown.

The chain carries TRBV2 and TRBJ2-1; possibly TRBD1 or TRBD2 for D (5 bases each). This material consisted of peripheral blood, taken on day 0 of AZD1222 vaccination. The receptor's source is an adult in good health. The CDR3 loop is CASTGSSYNEQFF. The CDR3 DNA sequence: TGTGCCAGCACAGGGAGCTCCTACAATGAGCAGTTCTTC.